This T cell receptor beta chain came from a study of control samples from healthy donors and cancer patients. TCRdb's copy holds only in-frame clones and misses some; the assay was immunoSEQ multiplex PCR. The sample shows some 150,000 clones, around 94% of them seen only once. The germline V gene encodes CDR1 LNHDA and CDR2 SQIVND (reference sequence). The length of the CDR3 is 12 residues. V shed 0 bases and J shed 3 bases, with 2 bases lying between them. The receptor comes from a man in his 60s with colorectal cancer. This chain links TRBV19 with TRBJ1-2; D ambiguous. Sample: PBMCs. The CDR3 protein is CASSIEDYGYTF. In nucleotides, the CDR3 is TGTGCCAGTAGTATAGAGGACTATGGCTACACCTTC.